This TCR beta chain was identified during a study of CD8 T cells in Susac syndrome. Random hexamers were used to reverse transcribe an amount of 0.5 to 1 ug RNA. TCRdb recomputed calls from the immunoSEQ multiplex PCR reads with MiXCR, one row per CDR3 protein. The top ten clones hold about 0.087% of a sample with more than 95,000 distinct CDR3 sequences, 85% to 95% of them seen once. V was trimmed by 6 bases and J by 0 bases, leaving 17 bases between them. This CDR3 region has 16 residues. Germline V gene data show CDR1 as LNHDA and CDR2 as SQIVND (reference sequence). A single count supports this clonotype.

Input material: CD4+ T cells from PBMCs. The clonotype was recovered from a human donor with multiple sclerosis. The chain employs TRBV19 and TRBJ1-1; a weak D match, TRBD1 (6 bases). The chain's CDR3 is CASSPVGQSMNTEAFF. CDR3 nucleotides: TGTGCCAGTAGCCCCGTGGGACAAAGTATGAACACTGAAGCTTTCTTT.